Each of the 23 T cell receptor beta chains below was sequenced from the same sample in a study of blood T cell repertoires in COVID-19. Assay: immunoSEQ multiplex PCR; the TCRdb copy retains only in-frame clones and omits some. Here the sample spans 150,000 to 200,000 clones, approximately 73% being singletons. Sequenced: PBMCs or T cells enriched from blood (not recorded which). The receptor set was obtained from a woman aged 45-59 years with acute COVID-19.

The chain couples TRBV6-6 to TRBJ2-3; possibly TRBD2 for D (6 bases). The V and J ends lost 2 bases and 9 bases respectively, with 18 bases between them. This CDR3 has 15 amino acids. Germline V gene lookup returns CDR1 MNHNY and CDR2 SVGAGI (reference sequence). The CDR3 here is CASSYRYETSNTQYF. CDR3 DNA sequence: TGTGCCAGCAGTTACCGATACGAGACTAGTAACACGCAGTATTTT.

With regard to this clone: Other DNA sequences of this sample code for an identical CDR3. The chain is built from TRBV6-5 and TRBJ1-4, with D uncertain. CDR3 length: 14 residues. The V gene lost 5 bases and the J gene lost 0 bases, with 7 bases spanning the gap. Per germline, CDR1 MNHEY and CDR2 SVGAGI. CDR3 nucleotide sequence: TGTGCCAGCAGTCGCACAACAACTAATGAAAAACTGTTTTTT. Translated, it gives CASSRTTTNEKLFF.

The chain has TRBV27 and TRBJ2-1; 7 nucleotides agree with TRBD1. The trim removed 6 bases at V and 8 bases at J, leaving 16 bases unmatched. This CDR3 spans 16 amino acids. The germline gives CDR1 MNHEY, CDR2 SMNVEV (reference sequence). CDR3 loop: CASSQYRGAGSDEQFF. The CDR3 DNA sequence: TGTGCCAGCAGCCAGTACAGGGGCGCGGGTTCGGATGAGCAGTTCTTC.

The rearrangement links TRBV19 to TRBJ1-2; D gene uncertain. Trimming removed 9 bases from V and 3 bases from J, with 17 bases in between. The CDR3 runs to 14 residues. CDR1 LNHDA and CDR2 SQIVND come from the germline V gene (reference sequence). The CDR3 here is CASRERNKDYGYTF. The CDR3 DNA sequence: TGTGCCAGCCGGGAGCGTAACAAGGACTATGGCTACACCTTC.

The chain combines TRBV28 with TRBJ1-2, with D uncertain. The length of the CDR3 is 14 residues. Trimming shortened V by 7 bases and J by 4 bases, and 16 bases separated the two germline ends. Germline V gene sequence: CDR1 MDHEN, CDR2 SYDVKM. In DNA form, the CDR3 reads TGTGCCAGCATACCCGAAGGAGGACTCTATGGCTACACCTTC. Translating gives CASIPEGGLYGYTF.

The chain joins TRBV27 to TRBJ1-2; 9 bases fit TRBD1. There are 19 residues in the CDR3. Trimming at V came to 7 bases and at J to 1 base, leaving 19 bases not matched to a gene. Germline CDR1 reads MNHEY; CDR2 reads SMNVEV (reference sequence). CDR3 residues: CASITRWDRVSSNNYGYTF. DNA of the CDR3: TGTGCCAGCATCACCCGCTGGGACAGGGTTTCTTCGAATAACTATGGCTACACCTTC.

This chain uses TRBV2 with TRBJ2-3; 10 bases line up with TRBD2. The germline V gene encodes CDR1 SNHLY and CDR2 FYNNEI. This CDR3 region has 18 residues. Unmatched junction bases numbered 13, after V lost 6 bases and J lost 1 base. In DNA, the CDR3 is TGTGCCAGCAGCGGACTAGCGGATTCTCTATTGGGCACAGATACGCAGTATTTT. Translating it yields CASSGLADSLLGTDTQYF.

This chain uses TRBV27 with TRBJ1-5; D unclear. V was clipped by 2 bases and J by 6 bases, with 5 bases between them. Germline CDR1 MNHEY, CDR2 SMNVEV (reference sequence). The CDR3 loop spans 12 amino acids. As DNA, the CDR3 is TGTGCCAGCAGTTTAGGAGGTCAGCCCCAGCATTTT. It codes for CASSLGGQPQHF.

This chain uses TRBV10-3 with TRBJ2-3, with 9 bases lining up with TRBD1. CDR1 is ENHRY, CDR2 SYGVKD, per germline. V gave up 5 bases and J gave up 6 bases; unmatched junction bases: 9. The CDR3 has 15 residues. CDR3 DNA: TGTGCCATCAGTTTCACAGGGGGCGCGGGGGATACGCAGTATTTT. Amino acids: CAISFTGGAGDTQYF.

This clone is a singleton in its sample. The chain has TRBV7-6 and TRBJ2-2, with D possibly TRBD1 on 5 matching bases. Deletions cut 3 bases from V and 6 bases from J, with 14 bases between. Per germline, CDR1 SGHVS and CDR2 FNYEAQ. This CDR3 contains 15 residues. Here the CDR3 DNA reads TGTGCCAGCAGCTTGGGAAGTTTAGGGGCCGGGGAGCTGTTTTTT. Its protein is CASSLGSLGAGELFF.

The chain joins TRBV27 to TRBJ1-2; the D gene is possibly TRBD1 (5 bases). Germline values: CDR1 MNHEY, CDR2 SMNVEV (reference sequence). The CDR3 runs 15 residues. The V end lost 10 bases, the J end lost 6 bases, and 24 bases lay between the germline ends. As DNA, the CDR3 is TGTGCCACCAACCCCCTGGGCAGGGTGGATCATGGCTACACCTTC. Translated: CATNPLGRVDHGYTF.

Remarks on this clone: A read error may account for a junction end that differs from germline. The J gene is TRBJ2-1, the V gene TRBV7-7, with 10 bases lining up with TRBD2. This CDR3 region has 15 residues. Germline assignment: CDR1 SSHAT and CDR2 FNYEAQ (reference sequence). CDR3 bases: TGTGCTAGCAGCATGGCCGGGACTAGCGCCAATGAGCAGTTCTTC. Its translation is CASSMAGTSANEQFF.

The chain links TRBV5-8 to TRBJ2-6, with a possible D match to TRBD1 (6 bases). V lost 4 bases to trimming and J lost 0 bases, with 14 bases between them. The germline CDR1 and CDR2 sequences are SGHTS and YDEGEE. CDR3 length equals 17 residues. The CDR3: CASSPSQGLSGANVLTF. The CDR3 DNA reads TGTGCCAGCAGCCCATCACAGGGCCTCTCTGGGGCCAACGTCCTGACTTTC. Variable domain in full (rest from reference TRBV5-8 and TRBJ2-6): EAGVTQSPTHLIKTRGQQATLRCSPISGHTSVYWYQQALGLGLQFLLWYDEGEERNRGNFPPRFSGRQFPNYSSELNVNALELEDSALYLCASSPSQGLSGANVLTFGAGSRLTVL.

This chain connects TRBV4-3 to TRBJ1-1, with a tentative D call TRBD1 (6 bases). The CDR3 is made up of 15 amino acids. V was clipped by 1 base and J by 7 bases, with 16 bases between them. Germline CDR1 LGHNA, CDR2 YSLEER. CDR3 coding DNA: TGCGCCAGCAGCCAAGTTCAGGGGAAGAAGAGTGAAGCTTTCTTT. The encoded protein is CASSQVQGKKSEAFF.

J is TRBJ2-3 and V is TRBV7-3, with 8 bases aligning to TRBD2. The germline V gene has CDR1 SGHTA and CDR2 FQGTGA. J lost 6 bases, V lost 5 bases, and 10 bases had no gene match. This CDR3 has 15 amino acids. CDR3 sequence reads: CASSNGLAGLDTQYF. In DNA, the CDR3 is TGTGCCAGCAGCAACGGACTAGCAGGCTTGGATACGCAGTATTTT.

This clone was counted only a few times. The chain recombines TRBV10-2 with TRBJ1-1; tentatively, D is TRBD1 (6 bases). This CDR3 contains 13 residues. Trimming left V 5 bases short and J 3 bases short, with 10 bases between. In germline, CDR1 is WSHSY, CDR2 SAAADI. In nucleotides, the CDR3 is TGCGCCAGCAGTTCCCAGGGGTACACTGAAGCTTTCTTT. As protein: CASSSQGYTEAFF.

The chain carries TRBV11-3 and TRBJ2-3; maybe TRBD2 (6 bases). This CDR3 region has 13 residues. CDR1 is SGHNT, CDR2 YENEEA, per germline. The germline V and J ends were trimmed by 3 bases and 7 bases, with 11 bases remaining between them. CDR3 bases: TGTGCCAGCAGCTTCTCGGGGGAGAATACGCAGTATTTT. Residues: CASSFSGENTQYF. The entire variable domain, with the rest obtained from reference TRBV11-3 and TRBJ2-3, is as follows: EAGVVQSPRYKIIEKKQPVAFWCNPISGHNTLYWYLQNLGQGPELLIRYENEEAVDDSQLPKDRFSAERLKGVDSTLKIQPAELGDSAVYLCASSFSGENTQYFGPGTRLTVL.

V is TRBV10-3 and J is TRBJ1-6, with a tentative D call TRBD1 (6 bases). The V and J ends lost 2 bases and 5 bases respectively, with 13 bases between them. The CDR3 has 16 residues. The germline V gene has CDR1 ENHRY and CDR2 SYGVKD. The chain's CDR3 is CAISEAGARNNSPLHF. CDR3 DNA: TGTGCCATCAGTGAGGCGGGGGCGCGGAATAATTCACCCCTCCACTTT.

A few counts support this clone. The chain joins TRBV10-2 to TRBJ1-5; the D gene is possibly TRBD1 (6 bases). Germline CDR1 is WSHSY and CDR2 is SAAADI. Between the trimmed V and J ends, which lost 8 bases and 1 base, there was a span of 12 bases. This CDR3 spans 14 amino acids. The CDR3 here is CASSRTESNQPQHF. CDR3 bases: TGCGCCAGCTCTAGGACAGAGAGCAATCAGCCCCAGCATTTT.

This chain connects TRBV5-4 to TRBJ1-4, with D possibly matching TRBD1 (6 bases). Trimming removed 1 base from V and 3 bases from J, with 10 bases in between. The CDR3 totals 15 residues. The germline V gene encodes CDR1 SGHNT and CDR2 YYREEE (reference sequence). The CDR3, as DNA: TGTGCCAGCAGCTTGACGGGGACACCTAATGAAAAACTGTTTTTT. Residues: CASSLTGTPNEKLFF. The variable domain in full, with the rest retrieved from reference TRBV5-4 and TRBJ1-4, is ETGVTQSPTHLIKTRGQQVTLRCSSQSGHNTVSWYQQALGQGPQFIFQYYREEENGRGNFPPRFSGLQFPNYSSELNVNALELDDSALYLCASSLTGTPNEKLFFGSGTQLSVL.

The gene calls are TRBV18 and TRBJ1-2; unclear D gene. Germline values: CDR1 KGHSH, CDR2 LQKENI. The CDR3 has 15 amino acids. The ends were cut back, 2 bases at V and 4 bases at J, with 14 bases in the middle. The CDR3, as DNA: TGTGCCAGCTCACCAGTGGGCCAGAGTCTCTATGGCTACACCTTC. Protein: CASSPVGQSLYGYTF.

This chain links TRBV27 with TRBJ2-1; no clear D gene. This CDR3 region has 14 residues. CDR1 and CDR2 from the germline V gene are MNHEY and SMNVEV (reference sequence). Trimming pared 6 bases from V and 0 bases from J, leaving 9 bases between. CDR3 region: CASRPGSSYNEQFF. CDR3 DNA: TGTGCCAGCAGGCCAGGAAGCTCCTACAATGAGCAGTTCTTC.

The J gene is TRBJ2-2, the V gene TRBV5-4; possibly TRBD2 for D (6 bases). The V end lost 1 base, the J end lost 4 bases, and 14 bases lay between the germline ends. This CDR3 is 16 amino acids long. Germline CDR1 SGHNT, CDR2 YYREEE (reference sequence). The CDR3 protein is CASSLMAAGPTGELFF. The CDR3 nucleotides read TGTGCCAGCAGCTTGATGGCGGCGGGGCCCACCGGGGAGCTGTTTTTT. Using reference TRBV5-4 and TRBJ2-2 for the parts outside the CDR3, the full variable domain is ETGVTQSPTHLIKTRGQQVTLRCSSQSGHNTVSWYQQALGQGPQFIFQYYREEENGRGNFPPRFSGLQFPNYSSELNVNALELDDSALYLCASSLMAAGPTGELFFGEGSRLTVL.